A selection of T cell receptor beta chains follows, all from one sample in a study of CD8+CD57+ T cells in acquired aplastic anemia. TCRdb reprocessed the reads via MiXCR and lists one record per CDR3 protein. The sample holds around 120,000 distinct CDR3 sequences, approximately 36% seen once. Sequenced material: sorted CD4+, CD8+, or CD8+CD57+ T cells (not recorded which) from PBMCs. These receptors were collected from a human donor with aplastic anemia. CDR3s include the opening cysteine and the closing phenylalanine or tryptophan. D genes are given only for firm matches. Rows give clone size only sometimes, using once, few, many, or a class for an expanded clone.

>NA|many|TRBV12-3/TRBV12-4|TRBJ1-2
CASSLGNYGYTF
TGTGCCAGCAGTTTAGGCAACTATGGCTACACCTTC
>NA|few|TRBV5-1|TRBJ1-1
CASSVEVGGAEAFF
TGCGCCAGCAGCGTAGAGGTAGGGGGGGCTGAAGCTTTCTTT
>TRBD1|NA|TRBV6-5|TRBJ1-1
CASSSGERGQGNTEAFF
TGTGCCAGCAGTTCGGGGGAAAGGGGGCAAGGGAACACTGAAGCTTTCTTT
>TRBD2|few|TRBV2|TRBJ2-5
CANSGLAGGETQYF
TGTGCCAACTCGGGACTAGCGGGGGGGGAGACCCAGTACTTC
>NA|many|TRBV4-2|TRBJ2-1
CASSQDARDNEQFF
TGTGCCAGCAGCCAAGATGCCAGGGACAATGAGCAGTTCTTC
>TRBD1|many|TRBV6-1|TRBJ1-6
CASSRQGSNNSPLHF
TGTGCCAGCAGCCGACAGGGGTCTAATAATTCACCCCTCCACTTT
>NA|NA|TRBV28|TRBJ2-7
CASSHQGGSYGQYF
TGTGCCAGCAGTCACCAAGGGGGTTCCTACGGGCAGTACTTC
>NA|NA|TRBV20-1|TRBJ2-5
CSARDGLARETQYF
TGCAGTGCTAGAGATGGCCTAGCGAGAGAGACCCAGTACTTC
>NA|many|TRBV20-1|TRBJ2-6
CSASTGHLWEGANVLTF
TGCAGTGCTAGCACGGGCCATCTCTGGGAGGGGGCCAACGTCCTGACTTTC
>TRBD1|many|TRBV20-1|TRBJ2-6
CSARDRGRASGANVLTF
TGCAGTGCTAGGGACAGGGGGCGAGCCTCCGGGGCCAACGTCCTGACTTTC
>NA|NA|TRBV7-6|TRBJ1-2
CASSSNLRTGYTF
TGTGCCAGCAGCTCCAACTTGCGCACTGGCTACACCTTC
>TRBD1|NA|TRBV24-1|TRBJ2-7
CASSHPRDRLEQYF
TGTGCCAGCAGTCACCCCCGGGACAGGCTCGAGCAGTACTTC
>NA|many|TRBV11-2|TRBJ1-3
CASSLPTLGLSSGNTIYF
TGTGCCAGCAGCCTGCCAACTTTGGGCCTAAGCTCTGGAAACACCATATATTTT
>TRBD1|NA|TRBV5-1|TRBJ1-2
CASKPGAGTGKGYTF
TGCGCCAGCAAACCCGGAGCGGGGACAGGGAAGGGCTACACCTTC
>TRBD2|many|TRBV10-3|TRBJ2-1
CAIKTSGDLNEQFF
TGTGCCATCAAGACTAGCGGTGATTTGAATGAGCAGTTCTTC
>NA|NA|TRBV5-1|TRBJ1-2
CASSLLGGTGYTF
TGCGCCAGCAGCTTGCTCGGAGGGACTGGCTACACCTTC
>TRBD1|many|TRBV5-4|TRBJ2-1
CASSDRGGDEQFF
TGTGCCAGCAGCGACAGGGGAGGCGATGAGCAGTTCTTC
>NA|NA|TRBV10-3|TRBJ2-7
CAIRDALAPSSYEQYF
TGTGCCATCAGGGACGCCTTAGCCCCCAGCTCCTACGAGCAGTACTTC
>NA|many|TRBV4-2|TRBJ1-3
CASSQPGNTIYF
TGTGCCAGCAGCCAGCCGGGGAACACCATATATTTT
>TRBD2|NA|TRBV6-1|TRBJ2-5
CASRTPGLAKQETQYF
TGTGCCAGCAGGACCCCGGGACTAGCGAAACAAGAGACCCAGTACTTC
>TRBD2|many|TRBV29-1|TRBJ2-1
CSVEGTSGGPLIF
TGCAGCGTTGAGGGGACTAGCGGGGGGCCCCTGATCTTC
>NA|many|TRBV19|TRBJ1-5
CASSPRGNQPQHF
TGTGCCAGTAGTCCGAGGGGCAATCAGCCCCAGCATTTT
>NA|NA|TRBV15|TRBJ1-1
CATSKGDTEAFF
TGTGCCACCAGCAAGGGGGACACTGAAGCTTTCTTT
>NA|many|TRBV19|TRBJ2-5
CASSIGGVGETQYF
TGTGCCAGTAGTATCGGCGGGGTGGGGGAGACCCAGTACTTC
>NA|few|TRBV10-3|TRBJ2-1
CAISEGNEQFF
TGTGCCATCAGTGAGGGCAATGAGCAGTTCTTC
>TRBD1|NA|TRBV10-3|TRBJ2-5
CAISGGQSWETQYF
TGTGCCATCAGTGGGGGACAGTCATGGGAGACCCAGTACTTC
>NA|many|TRBV12-3/TRBV12-4|TRBJ1-2
CASSLGDVLSYGYTF
TGTGCCAGCAGTTTAGGAGACGTCCTCTCCTATGGCTACACCTTC
>TRBD1|NA|TRBV6-1|TRBJ1-5
CASRVDRGFNQPQHF
TGTGCCAGCAGGGTGGACAGGGGGTTTAATCAGCCCCAGCATTTT
>NA|many|TRBV20-1|TRBJ2-5
CSARDWGRMETQYF
TGCAGTGCTAGAGATTGGGGCAGAATGGAGACCCAGTACTTC
>NA|many|TRBV9|TRBJ1-1
CASSGTANTEAFF
TGTGCCAGCAGCGGGACGGCGAACACTGAAGCTTTCTTT
>TRBD1|few|TRBV3-1|TRBJ2-5
CASSQEVNGDRQETQYF
TGTGCCAGCAGCCAAGAAGTTAATGGGGACAGACAAGAGACCCAGTACTTC
>NA|NA|TRBV15|TRBJ1-4
CATSRVGGLGEKLFF
TGTGCCACCAGCAGAGTGGGGGGGCTAGGTGAAAAACTGTTTTTT
>NA|many|TRBV20-1|TRBJ1-4
CSASLAKATNEKLFF
TGCAGTGCTAGTCTGGCCAAAGCAACTAATGAAAAACTGTTTTTT
>TRBD1|NA|TRBV29-1|TRBJ1-4
CSGAGTGYEKLFF
TGCAGCGGAGCCGGGACAGGGTATGAAAAACTGTTTTTT
>NA|NA|TRBV2|TRBJ1-2
CASSEGLSYTF
TGTGCCAGCAGTGAAGGGTTGAGCTACACCTTC
>NA|NA|TRBV24-1|TRBJ2-1
CATSDQQGELFF
TGTGCCACCAGTGATCAACAGGGTGAGTTGTTCTTC
>TRBD1|NA|TRBV2|TRBJ2-7
CASSPPAGTGYYSYEQYF
TGTGCCAGCAGTCCTCCTGCCGGGACAGGGTATTACTCCTACGAGCAGTACTTC
>NA|many|TRBV2|TRBJ1-2
CASSVVTTNYGYTF
TGTGCCAGCAGTGTGGTGACCACTAACTATGGCTACACCTTC
>NA|many|TRBV7-2|TRBJ1-5
CASSPGTNQPQHF
TGTGCCAGCAGCCCCGGTACTAATCAGCCCCAGCATTTT
>NA|many|TRBV5-5|TRBJ2-5
CASSSGAGPGETQYF
TGTGCCAGCAGCTCGGGGGCGGGGCCCGGGGAGACCCAGTACTTC
>NA|NA|TRBV10-3|TRBJ2-3
CAISESQGPTDTQYF
TGTGCCATCAGTGAGTCGCAGGGACCCACAGATACGCAGTATTTT
>NA|many|TRBV2|TRBJ2-5
CASSATETQYF
TGTGCCAGCAGTGCGACCGAGACCCAGTACTTC
>TRBD2|once|TRBV25-1|TRBJ2-7
CASSELGGGRGSYEQYF
TGTGCCAGCAGTGAATTGGGCGGGGGGCGCGGCTCCTACGAGCAGTACTTC
>NA|few|TRBV4-2|TRBJ2-5
CASSQGFWETQYF
TGTGCCAGCAGCCAAGGTTTCTGGGAGACCCAGTACTTC
>NA|many|TRBV12-3/TRBV12-4|TRBJ2-1
CASSLKSGPYNEQFF
TGTGCCAGCAGTTTAAAGAGCGGACCGTACAATGAGCAGTTCTTC
>TRBD1|many|TRBV6-1|TRBJ1-3
CASSLGGTGSGNTIYF
TGTGCCAGCAGCTTAGGGGGGACAGGCTCTGGAAACACCATATATTTT
>NA|NA|TRBV2|TRBJ1-2
CASTNPFKGHVDEGYTF
TGTGCCAGCACCAACCCGTTTAAGGGCCACGTTGATGAGGGCTACACCTTC
>NA|many|TRBV2|TRBJ1-5
CASSPDRIGWSDSNQPQHF
TGTGCCAGCAGTCCTGACAGGATCGGCTGGTCTGATAGCAATCAGCCCCAGCATTTT
>NA|NA|TRBV3-1|TRBJ2-5
CASSQEGVKETQYF
TGTGCCAGCAGCCAAGAAGGAGTAAAAGAGACCCAGTACTTC
>TRBD1|NA|TRBV2|TRBJ2-5
CASRPGQSSGETQYF
TGTGCCAGCAGACCGGGACAGTCATCGGGGGAGACCCAGTACTTC
>TRBD2|many|TRBV27|TRBJ2-7
CASSFGGWQGEQYF
TGTGCCAGCAGTTTCGGGGGGTGGCAGGGCGAGCAGTACTTC
>NA|many|TRBV7-9|TRBJ1-1
CASRDGGPEAFF
TGTGCCAGCCGGGACGGGGGGCCTGAAGCTTTCTTT